This T cell receptor (beta chain) was recovered during a study of shared clonotypes between healthy human individuals. Across the study: The study used three CD4 naive, three CD4 memory, two CD8 naive and one CD8 memory plate per donor. Findings and caveats of the study: Sequencing depth was predicted to influence how clonotypes are shared among donors.

Germline V lookup: CDR1 MNHEY, CDR2 SMNVEV (reference sequence). The germline V and J ends were trimmed by 1 base and 4 bases, with 7 bases remaining between them. The CDR3 has 13 amino acids. In the study's own analysis: Filtering differed, since immunoSEQ gave only junction sequences and no quality scores. Produced via immunoSEQ multiplex PCR; TCRdb's table is partial and in-frame only. That table furnishes V, J and clone size, whereas the DNA furnished D and trimming. The sample includes about 2.2 million clones, 85% to 95% of them seen just once. CD45RO-negative CD8 cells positively selected for CCR7 made up the naive population, which excluded terminally differentiated effector memory CD45RA+ cells. On this clone itself: Antigen specificity is unknown. Other DNA sequences in the sample encode the same CDR3.

The sequence came from a man aged 18 to 30 in good health. Some clones in this sample may be carry-over from other donors' samples. The chain joins TRBV27 to TRBJ1-2, with D uncertain. Material: naive CD8+ T cells from PBMCs. CDR3 in amino acids: CASSLLGSYGYTF. In DNA form, the CDR3 reads TGTGCCAGCAGTTTATTGGGGTCCTATGGCTACACCTTC.